One and the same sample provided the 16 T cell receptor beta chains below, sequenced in a study of graft-versus-host responses after intestinal transplantation. Generated by immunoSEQ multiplex PCR, the TCRdb table keeps only in-frame clones and is missing some. The sample lists approximately 9,000 clones, 85% to 95% occurring once. Sequencing used PBMCs, obtained roughly 32 days after intestinal transplant. These receptors all come from a human patient who received an intestinal transplant, so some T cells may come from the graft donor.

J is TRBJ1-1 and V is TRBV7-8; D remains unclear. This CDR3 is built from 12 residues. Germline values: CDR1 SGHVS, CDR2 FQNEAQ. V lost 4 bases and J lost 1, with 4 bases in between. DNA of the CDR3: TGTGCCAGCAGCTGGGGGAACACTGAAGCTTTCTTT. It encodes CASSWGNTEAFF.

This chain connects TRBV2 to TRBJ2-3; TRBD2 aligns across 8 bases. Germline V gene data show CDR1 as SNHLY and CDR2 as FYNNEI. After removal of 10 bases from V and 1 base from J, the junction contained 13 bases not matched to a gene. The CDR3 is made up of 16 amino acids. CDR3: CANSGGRGVGTDTQYF. CDR3 DNA: TGTGCCAACTCAGGAGGGCGGGGGGTTGGCACAGATACGCAGTATTTT.

The chain couples TRBV4-2 to TRBJ2-7; 10 bases align to TRBD2. Germline V lookup: CDR1 LGHNA, CDR2 YNFKEQ. This CDR3 comprises 16 residues. With 0 bases clipped from V and 3 bases from J, the junction kept 5 bases outside the gene matches. The CDR3 loop is CASSQERTSGLYEQYF. CDR3 bases: TGTGCCAGCAGCCAAGAGAGGACTAGCGGACTCTACGAGCAGTACTTC.

The V and J genes are TRBV14 and TRBJ1-1; tentative D call: TRBD1 (6 bases). CDR3 length: 16 residues. Trimming cost V 0 bases and J 6 bases, with 17 bases left between them. CDR1 and CDR2 from the germline V gene are SGHDN and FVKESK. Here the CDR3 reads CASSQDQFRGDSEAFF. The CDR3 DNA reads as TGTGCCAGCAGCCAAGATCAGTTCAGGGGCGACTCTGAAGCTTTCTTT.

The chain employs TRBV5-8 and TRBJ1-5; D is unresolved. This CDR3 has 15 amino acids. The V end lost 4 bases, the J end lost 7 bases, and 18 bases lay between the germline ends. CDR1 is SGHTS and CDR2 is YDEGEE in the germline V gene. CDR3 bases: TGTGCCAGCAGCCCCAGGACTGAGGATTGGCAGCCCCAGCATTTT. Its translation: CASSPRTEDWQPQHF.

J is TRBJ1-1 and V is TRBV7-2; possible D gene TRBD1, 6 bases. Trimming shortened V by 2 bases and J by 5 bases, and 15 bases separated the two germline ends. This CDR3 is built from 15 residues. Germline CDR1 SGHTA, CDR2 FQGNSA. CDR3 region: CASSLRGYRATEAFF. In nucleotides, the CDR3 is TGTGCCAGCAGCTTACGGGGATACAGGGCGACTGAAGCTTTCTTT.

CDR3 sequence: CASSRDRGDGYTF. The CDR3 DNA reads as TGTGCCAGCAGCAGGGACAGGGGGGATGGCTACACCTTC. The chain has TRBV6-5 and TRBJ1-2, with 11 bases matching TRBD1. Unmatched junction bases numbered 3, after V lost 6 bases and J lost 6 bases. Germline V gives CDR1 MNHEY, CDR2 SVGAGI. This CDR3 has 13 residues.

The V and J genes are TRBV27 and TRBJ1-2; TRBD1 is a possible D gene (5 bases). V was pared by 6 bases and J by 6 bases, with 14 bases between. The CDR3 has 13 residues. CDR1 is MNHEY, CDR2 SMNVEV, per germline (reference sequence). The CDR3 DNA is TGTGCCAGCAGCAGGCAGGGTAGCAATGGCTACACCTTC. It yields the protein CASSRQGSNGYTF.

The count of this clone is one. The V call is TRBV2, the J call TRBJ1-2; D is undetermined. Germline CDR1 reads SNHLY; CDR2 reads FYNNEI. This CDR3 region has 11 residues. V shed 8 bases and J shed 7 bases, with 11 bases lying between them. DNA for the CDR3: TGTGCCAGCCCCGGACCGGGTGGCTACACCTTC. The encoded protein is CASPGPGGYTF. Together with reference TRBV2 and TRBJ1-2, the CDR3 gives the full variable domain: EPEVTQTPSHQVTQMGQEVILRCVPISNHLYFYWYRQILGQKVEFLVSFYNNEISEKSEIFDDQFSVERPDGSNFTLKIRSTKLEDSAMYFCASPGPGGYTFGSGTRLTVV.

This chain uses TRBV9 with TRBJ2-5, with 11 nucleotides matching TRBD2. From germline, CDR1 is SGDLS and CDR2 YYNGEE. The CDR3 runs 15 residues. The trim removed 0 bases at V and 4 bases at J, leaving 2 bases unmatched. This chain's CDR3 is CASSVALAGGETQYF. The DNA for the CDR3 is TGTGCCAGCAGCGTAGCGCTAGCGGGGGGAGAGACCCAGTACTTC. The full variable domain, in which reference TRBV9 and TRBJ2-5 provide the parts outside the CDR3, is DSGVTQTPKHLITATGQRVTLRCSPRSGDLSVYWYQQSLDQGLQFLIQYYNGEERAKGNILERFSAQQFPDLHSELNLSSLELGDSALYFCASSVALAGGETQYFGPGTRLLVL.

The chain links TRBV7-9 to TRBJ2-2; D is ambiguous. Per the germline V gene, CDR1 is SEHNR and CDR2 is FQNEAQ (reference sequence). The V gene lost 3 bases and the J gene lost 5 bases, with 16 bases spanning the gap. The CDR3 totals 16 residues. DNA of the CDR3: TGTGCCAGCAGCTTCTCAATGGTGTGGGTAACCGGGGAGCTGTTTTTT. Its translation: CASSFSMVWVTGELFF.

The rearrangement links TRBV4-2 to TRBJ2-5; possible D gene TRBD2, 6 bases. The CDR3 sequence is 16 residues long. Looked up from germline, CDR1 is LGHNA and CDR2 is YNFKEQ. Trimming cost V 3 bases and J 4 bases, with 18 bases left between them. The DNA of the CDR3 is TGTGCCAGCAGCCATGGTAATGCGGGGAGTGGAGAGACCCAGTACTTC. Protein product: CASSHGNAGSGETQYF.

The chain employs TRBV11-2 and TRBJ2-7; no definite D call. Germline V gene sequence: CDR1 SGHAT, CDR2 FQNNGV. V shed 0 bases and J shed 4 bases, with 7 bases lying between them. The CDR3 has 13 residues. CDR3 amino acids: CASSLDPNYEQYF. The DNA of the CDR3 is TGTGCCAGCAGCTTAGATCCGAATTACGAGCAGTACTTC.

There are a few counts of this clone. The V and J genes are TRBV9 and TRBJ2-3; possibly TRBD2 for D (6 bases). Germline loops: CDR1 SGDLS, CDR2 YYNGEE. CDR3 length equals 14 residues. The germline V and J ends were trimmed by 6 bases and 1 base, with 12 bases remaining between them. The CDR3 region has the DNA TGTGCCAGCACCCCCACGGGGGGCACAGATACGCAGTATTTT. Amino acid sequence: CASTPTGGTDTQYF.

This chain connects TRBV18 to TRBJ2-7, with 8 bases identical to TRBD1. This CDR3 contains 14 residues. Germline-derived CDR1 and CDR2 are KGHSH and LQKENI. V shed 3 bases, J shed 2 bases, and the junction held 3 bases outside the gene matches. CDR3 amino acids: CASSPVTGAYEQYF. CDR3 DNA sequence: TGTGCCAGCTCACCCGTGACAGGGGCCTACGAGCAGTACTTC.

The CDR3 sequence is CARFGATGGEGNQPQHF. The CDR3 DNA reads as TGTGCCCGGTTCGGGGCGACAGGAGGGGAGGGCAATCAGCCCCAGCATTTT. The chain links TRBV7-3 to TRBJ1-5; D may be TRBD1 (6 bases). There are 17 residues in the CDR3. V was pared by 11 bases and J by 2 bases, with 25 bases between. Germline V gene sequence: CDR1 SGHTA, CDR2 FQGTGA.